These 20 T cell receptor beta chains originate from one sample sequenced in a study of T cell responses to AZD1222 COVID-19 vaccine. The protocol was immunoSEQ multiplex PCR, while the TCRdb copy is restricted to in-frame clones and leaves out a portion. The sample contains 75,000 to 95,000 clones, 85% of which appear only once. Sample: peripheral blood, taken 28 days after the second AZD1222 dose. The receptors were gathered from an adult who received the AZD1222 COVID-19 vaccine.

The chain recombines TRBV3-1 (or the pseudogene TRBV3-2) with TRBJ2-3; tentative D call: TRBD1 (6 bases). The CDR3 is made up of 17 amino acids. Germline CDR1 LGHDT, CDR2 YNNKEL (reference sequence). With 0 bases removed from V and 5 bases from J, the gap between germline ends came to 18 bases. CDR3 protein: CASSQDGSGAQGDTQYF. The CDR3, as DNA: TGTGCCAGCAGCCAAGATGGAAGCGGAGCACAGGGAGATACGCAGTATTTT.

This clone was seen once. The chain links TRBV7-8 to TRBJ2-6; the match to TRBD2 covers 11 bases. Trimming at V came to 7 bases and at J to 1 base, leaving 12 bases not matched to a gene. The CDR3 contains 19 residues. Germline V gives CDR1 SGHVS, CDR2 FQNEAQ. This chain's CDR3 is CASTSSVSGGASGANVLTF. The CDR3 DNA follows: TGTGCCAGCACGAGCTCAGTTAGCGGGGGGGCTTCTGGGGCCAACGTCCTGACTTTC.

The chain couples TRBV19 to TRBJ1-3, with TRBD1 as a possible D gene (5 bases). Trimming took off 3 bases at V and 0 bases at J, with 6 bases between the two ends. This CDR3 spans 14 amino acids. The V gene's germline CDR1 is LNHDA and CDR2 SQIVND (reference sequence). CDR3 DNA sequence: TGTGCCAGTAGTATGGGGACCTCTGGAAACACCATATATTTT. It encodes CASSMGTSGNTIYF.

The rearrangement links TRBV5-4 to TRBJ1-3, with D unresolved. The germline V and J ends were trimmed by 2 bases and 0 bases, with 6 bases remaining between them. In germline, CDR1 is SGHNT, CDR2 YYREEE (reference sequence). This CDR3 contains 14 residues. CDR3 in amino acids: CASSFFGSGNTIYF. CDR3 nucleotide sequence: TGTGCCAGCAGCTTTTTCGGCTCTGGAAACACCATATATTTT.

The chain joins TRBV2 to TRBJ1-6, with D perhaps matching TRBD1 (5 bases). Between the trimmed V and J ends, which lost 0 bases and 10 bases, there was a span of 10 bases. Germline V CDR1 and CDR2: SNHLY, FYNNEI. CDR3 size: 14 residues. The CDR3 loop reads CASSEAGGDSPLHF. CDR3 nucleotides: TGTGCCAGCAGTGAAGCGGGGGGGGACTCACCCCTCCACTTT.

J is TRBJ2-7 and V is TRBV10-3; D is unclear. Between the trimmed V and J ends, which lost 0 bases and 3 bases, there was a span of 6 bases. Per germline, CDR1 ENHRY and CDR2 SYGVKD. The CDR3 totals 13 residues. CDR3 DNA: TGTGCCATCAGTGAGTCTTTTAACTACGAGCAGTACTTC. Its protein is CAISESFNYEQYF.

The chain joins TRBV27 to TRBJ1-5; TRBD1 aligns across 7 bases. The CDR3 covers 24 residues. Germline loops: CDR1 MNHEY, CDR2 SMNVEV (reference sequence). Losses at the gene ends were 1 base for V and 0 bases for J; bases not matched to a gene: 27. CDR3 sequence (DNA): TGTGCCAGCAGTTTATTTTTACGGGATATGGAAACAGGGGCCCATACGTATAGCAATCAGCCCCAGCATTTT. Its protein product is CASSLFLRDMETGAHTYSNQPQHF.

Here the CDR3 reads CASSSGQGGNTIYF. The CDR3, as DNA: TGTGCCAGCAGCTCCGGACAGGGCGGAAACACCATATATTTT. V is TRBV5-4 and J is TRBJ1-3, with 8 bases fitting TRBD1. CDR3 length: 14 amino acids. CDR1 is SGHNT and CDR2 is YYREEE in the germline V gene (reference sequence). Trimming removed 3 bases from V and 4 bases from J; junction bases left unmatched: 3. The complete variable domain, with remaining parts taken from reference TRBV5-4 and TRBJ1-3, reads ETGVTQSPTHLIKTRGQQVTLRCSSQSGHNTVSWYQQALGQGPQFIFQYYREEENGRGNFPPRFSGLQFPNYSSELNVNALELDDSALYLCASSSGQGGNTIYFGEGSWLTVV.

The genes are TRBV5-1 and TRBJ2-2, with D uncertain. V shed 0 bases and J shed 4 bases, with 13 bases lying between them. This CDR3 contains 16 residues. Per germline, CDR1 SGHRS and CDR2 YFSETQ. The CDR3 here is CASSLGQAVVTGELFF. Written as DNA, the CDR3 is TGCGCCAGCAGCTTGGGGCAGGCGGTAGTCACCGGGGAGCTGTTTTTT.

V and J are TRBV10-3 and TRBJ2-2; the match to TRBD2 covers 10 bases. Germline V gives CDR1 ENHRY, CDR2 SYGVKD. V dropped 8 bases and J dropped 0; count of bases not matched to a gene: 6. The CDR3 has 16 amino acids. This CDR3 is CAIRRTSGSNTGELFF. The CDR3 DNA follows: TGTGCCATCCGAAGGACTAGCGGCTCGAACACCGGGGAGCTGTTTTTT.

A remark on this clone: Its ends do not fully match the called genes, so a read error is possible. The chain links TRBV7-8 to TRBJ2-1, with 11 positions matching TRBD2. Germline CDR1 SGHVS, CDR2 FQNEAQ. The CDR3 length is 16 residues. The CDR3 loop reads CASTLALAGAYNEQFF. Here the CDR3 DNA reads TGTGCCAGCACCTTAGCACTAGCGGGAGCCTACAATGAGCAGTTCTTC.

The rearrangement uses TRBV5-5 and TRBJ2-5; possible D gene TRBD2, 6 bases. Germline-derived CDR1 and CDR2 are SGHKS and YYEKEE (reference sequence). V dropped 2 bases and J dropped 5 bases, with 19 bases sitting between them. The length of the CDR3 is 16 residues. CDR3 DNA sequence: TGTGCCAGCAGCTTCGGTTTTGTCGGGAGTGGGGAGACCCAGTACTTC. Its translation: CASSFGFVGSGETQYF.

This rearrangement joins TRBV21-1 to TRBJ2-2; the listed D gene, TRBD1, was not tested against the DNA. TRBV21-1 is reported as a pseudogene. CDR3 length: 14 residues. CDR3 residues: CASSKVGESGELFF. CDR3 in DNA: TGTGCCAGCAGCAAAGTAGGGGAATCCGGGGAGCTGTTTTTT.

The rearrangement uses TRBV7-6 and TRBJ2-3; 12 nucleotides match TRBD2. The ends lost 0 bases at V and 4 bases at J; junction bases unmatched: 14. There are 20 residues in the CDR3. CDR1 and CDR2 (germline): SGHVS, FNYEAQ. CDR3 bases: TGTGCCAGCAGCTTAGCGGCTAGCGGGGGGGCAGTAGGTCGCGCAGATACGCAGTATTTT. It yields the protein CASSLAASGGAVGRADTQYF.

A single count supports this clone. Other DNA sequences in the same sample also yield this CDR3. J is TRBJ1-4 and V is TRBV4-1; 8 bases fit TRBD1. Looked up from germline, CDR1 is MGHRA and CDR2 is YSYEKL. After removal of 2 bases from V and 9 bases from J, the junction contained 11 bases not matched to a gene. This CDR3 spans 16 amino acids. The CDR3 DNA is TGCGCCAGCAGCCAACCCACAAGGGACAGGATGAAAAAACTGTTTTTT. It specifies CASSQPTRDRMKKLFF.

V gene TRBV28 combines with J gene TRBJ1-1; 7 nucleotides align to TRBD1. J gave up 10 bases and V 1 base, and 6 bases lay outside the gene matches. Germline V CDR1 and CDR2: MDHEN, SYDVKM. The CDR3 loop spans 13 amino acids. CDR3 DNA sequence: TGTGCCAGCAGTTTATTTTCCCGACAGGGAGCTTTCTTT. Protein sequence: CASSLFSRQGAFF.

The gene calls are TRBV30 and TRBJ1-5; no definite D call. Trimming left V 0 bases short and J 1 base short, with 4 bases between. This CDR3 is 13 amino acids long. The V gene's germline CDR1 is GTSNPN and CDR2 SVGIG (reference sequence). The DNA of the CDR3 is TGTGCCTGGAGTGTACAGAGCAATCAGCCCCAGCATTTT. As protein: CAWSVQSNQPQHF.

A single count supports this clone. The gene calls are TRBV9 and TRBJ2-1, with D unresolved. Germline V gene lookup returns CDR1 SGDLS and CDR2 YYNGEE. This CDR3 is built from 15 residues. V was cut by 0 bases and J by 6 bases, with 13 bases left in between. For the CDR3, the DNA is TGTGCCAGCAGCGTAGGCGGAGCTTTGGGCAATGAGCAGTTCTTC. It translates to CASSVGGALGNEQFF.

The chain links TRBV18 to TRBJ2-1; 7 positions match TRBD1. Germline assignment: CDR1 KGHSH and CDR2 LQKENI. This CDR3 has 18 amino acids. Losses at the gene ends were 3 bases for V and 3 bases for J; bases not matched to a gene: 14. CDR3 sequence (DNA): TGTGCCAGCTCACCCCTATTAATGACAGGGCTGCGCTACAATGAGCAGTTCTTC. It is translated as CASSPLLMTGLRYNEQFF. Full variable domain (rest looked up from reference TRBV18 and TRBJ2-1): NAGVMQNPRHLVRRRGQEARLRCSPMKGHSHVYWYRQLPEEGLKFMVYLQKENIIDESGMPKERFSAEFPKEGPSILRIQQVVRGDSAAYFCASSPLLMTGLRYNEQFFGPGTRLTVL.

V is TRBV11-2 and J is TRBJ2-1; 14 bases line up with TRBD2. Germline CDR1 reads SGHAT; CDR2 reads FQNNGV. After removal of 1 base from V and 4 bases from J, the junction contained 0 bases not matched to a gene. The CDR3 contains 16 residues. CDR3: CASSLGLAGGYNEQFF. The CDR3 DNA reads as TGTGCCAGCAGCTTAGGACTAGCGGGAGGGTACAATGAGCAGTTCTTC.